Below are 16 T cell receptor beta chains sequenced from a single sample in a study of T cell repertoires in cytomegalovirus infection. One entry per CDR3 protein, called by TCRdb with MiXCR from the reads. The data contain 57,000 or so distinct CDR3 sequences, 25% to 40% of them singletons. The antigens these receptors bind are not known. The sample taken for sequencing was PBMCs, sequenced either directly or after in vitro stimulation (not recorded which). The receptors originated from a human donor in good health (CMV status not recorded). Some clones in this sample may be carry-over from other donors' samples.

The V call is TRBV5-5, the J call TRBJ1-3; TRBD1 matches at 7 bases. CDR1 and CDR2 from the germline V gene are SGHKS and YYEKEE (reference sequence). This CDR3 has 15 residues. The ends lost 4 bases at V and 2 bases at J; junction bases unmatched: 6. The CDR3 sequence: CASSPVRGTGNTIYF. CDR3 DNA: TGTGCCAGCAGCCCCGTCAGGGGGACTGGAAACACCATATATTTT.

The chain couples TRBV9 to TRBJ2-1; the D is unclear. CDR3 length: 14 residues. Trimming cost V 2 bases and J 8 bases, with 14 bases left between them. Germline CDR1 reads SGDLS; CDR2 reads YYNGEE. CDR3 protein: CASSVSPRTDEQFF. The CDR3 region has the DNA TGTGCCAGCAGCGTCTCCCCCCGAACAGATGAGCAGTTCTTC.

V gene TRBV12-3 or TRBV12-4 combines with J gene TRBJ2-5; weak D call: TRBD1 (6 bases). This CDR3 has 11 amino acids. V was trimmed by 5 bases and J by 12 bases, leaving 13 bases between them. The CDR3 region is CASSKGRTEYF. The CDR3 region has the DNA TGTGCCAGCAGTAAAGGCCGGACAGAGTACTTC.

This clonotype appeared a few times. The chain carries TRBV7-8 and TRBJ2-5; D possibly uses TRBD1 or TRBD2 (5 bases each). V dropped 10 bases and J dropped 6 bases, with 24 bases sitting between them. Germline lookup yields CDR1 SGHVS and CDR2 FQNEAQ. The CDR3 is 15 amino acids. The CDR3: CATRNGPDEGQTQYF. DNA for the CDR3: TGTGCCACTCGAAACGGGCCCGACGAGGGACAGACCCAGTACTTC.

This sequence joins TRBV3-1 and TRBJ2-3, with 10 bases matching TRBD2. V gave up 6 bases and J gave up 2 bases; unmatched junction bases: 2. The CDR3 consists of 14 residues. Germline V lookup: CDR1 LGHDT, CDR2 YNNKEL (reference sequence). CDR3: CASRGLAYTDTQYF. Written as DNA, the CDR3 is TGTGCCAGCAGGGGACTAGCGTACACAGATACGCAGTATTTT.

The chain combines TRBV12-3 or TRBV12-4 with TRBJ2-2; TRBD1 might be the D (5 bases). Deletions cut 4 bases from V and 4 bases from J, with 10 bases between. CDR3 size: 14 residues. For the CDR3, the DNA is TGTGCCAGCAGTTCACGACAGTCCACCGGGGAGCTGTTTTTT. Encoded protein: CASSSRQSTGELFF.

This clonotype was seen ten or more times. This rearrangement joins TRBV7-9 to TRBJ2-5; 14 positions match TRBD2. Germline values: CDR1 SEHNR, CDR2 FQNEAQ (reference sequence). The CDR3 covers 15 residues. J gave up 4 bases and V 6 bases, and 4 bases lay outside the gene matches. CDR3 in DNA: TGTGCCAGCAGACCAGGACTAGCGGGAGGAGAGACCCAGTACTTC. Its protein is CASRPGLAGGETQYF.

The rearrangement joins TRBV12-3 or TRBV12-4 to TRBJ1-5, with D perhaps TRBD1 (6 bases). V gave up 6 bases and J gave up 2 bases, with 11 bases separating them. The CDR3 length is 14 residues. The CDR3 DNA is TGTGCCAGCAGCATAAGGACAGGCAATCAGCCCCAGCATTTT. Translated: CASSIRTGNQPQHF.

The chain employs TRBV7-7 and TRBJ2-2; D remains unclear. The CDR3 is made up of 16 amino acids. V lost 2 bases and J 2 bases, leaving 12 bases between the germline ends. CDR1 and CDR2 (germline): SSHAT, FNYEAQ (reference sequence). CDR3 region: CASSLMAETNTGELFF. In nucleotides, the CDR3 is TGTGCCAGCAGCTTAATGGCAGAAACAAACACCGGGGAGCTGTTTTTT.

This clonotype has just a few counts. The chain joins TRBV6-2 or TRBV6-3 to TRBJ2-3; unclear D gene. This CDR3 has 15 amino acids. Germline V CDR1 and CDR2: MNHEY, SVGEGT. V lost 3 bases to trimming and J lost 6 bases, with 16 bases between them. Here the CDR3 DNA reads TGTGCCAGCAGTTATCCGGGCCTTAGAGACGATACGCAGTATTTT. Its protein product is CASSYPGLRDDTQYF.

This clonotype was counted a few times. The gene calls are TRBV20-1 and TRBJ2-7; 8 positions match TRBD1. The CDR3 runs 14 residues. The V and J ends lost 3 bases and 5 bases, in that order; junction bases with no gene match: 9. The germline V gene encodes CDR1 DFQATT and CDR2 SNEGSKA (reference sequence). CDR3 DNA sequence: TGCAGTGCTAGCCCCTCGGACAGGGCACACGAGCAGTACTTC. It codes for CSASPSDRAHEQYF.

The chain links TRBV12-3 or TRBV12-4 to TRBJ1-5; 7 bases align to TRBD1. The CDR3 is made up of 15 amino acids. The trim removed 5 bases at V and 6 bases at J, leaving 10 bases unmatched. CDR3 loop: CASSPGTDSFQPQHF. As DNA, the CDR3 is TGTGCCAGCAGTCCCGGGACAGACAGCTTTCAGCCCCAGCATTTT.

There are a few counts of this clonotype. The chain joins TRBV2 to TRBJ1-3; unclear D gene. CDR1 and CDR2 from the germline V gene are SNHLY and FYNNEI. The CDR3 contains 13 residues. V was pared by 4 bases and J by 2 bases, with 6 bases between. The CDR3 protein is CASSGEAGNTIYF. The CDR3, as DNA: TGTGCCAGCAGTGGGGAAGCTGGAAACACCATATATTTT.

This clonotype was detected only a few times. This CDR3 fails to terminate in the conserved phenylalanine or tryptophan, so it likely reflects a read error. The DNA is omitted, as the CDR3 cannot be located on it reliably, and the CDR3 follows TCRdb's listing. J is TRBJ2-1 and V is TRBV28; the table calls TRBD1, which could not be checked here. The CDR3 contains 17 residues when both ends are counted. Germline CDR1 is MDHEN and CDR2 is SYDVKM. The CDR3 is CASSPVSQGVRYHEQVL.

A word on this clonotype: A much larger clone differs from this one at a single base, so this may be a read error. The chain recombines TRBV7-2 with TRBJ1-4; TRBD1 aligns across 10 bases. The CDR3 contains 15 residues. J lost 10 bases, V lost 4 bases, and 9 bases had no gene match. Per the germline V gene, CDR1 is SGHTA and CDR2 is FQGNSA. The CDR3 spells CASSYTGTGVAKLFF. The CDR3 nucleotides are TGTGCCAGCAGCTATACCGGGACAGGGGTAGCAAAACTGTTTTTT.

This chain links TRBV12-3 or TRBV12-4 with TRBJ2-7; TRBD1 matches 7 bases. V lost 3 bases and J lost 5; bases outside the gene matches: 4. CDR3 length: 13 amino acids. The CDR3 DNA sequence: TGTGCCAGCAGTTTTGGACAGGTTAACGAGCAGTACTTC. Its protein product is CASSFGQVNEQYF.